This TCR beta chain stems from a study of lymphopenia after photon versus proton radiotherapy. J gave up 3 bases and V 7 bases, and 12 bases lay outside the gene matches. The V gene's germline CDR1 is LNHDA and CDR2 SQIVND (reference sequence). This CDR3 is built from 16 residues. Repertoires were generated with immunoSEQ multiplex PCR, while TCRdb's copy carries only in-frame clones and drops some. The profile covers 150,000 to 200,000 clones, with 88% appearing a single time and approximately 4.8% taken by the ten largest. A word on this clone: The target antigen is unknown.

Regarding the study as a whole: Under photons, naive T cells and diversity fell while effector/memory populations rose. A bigger post-nadir fall in TCR diversity correlated inversely with survival time in deceased patients. Survival link was tested only in deceased patients; proton benefit remains a possibility.

The chain employs TRBV19 and TRBJ1-3, with TRBD1 matching over 7 bases. Source: peripheral blood, taken from a patient treated with photon-based radiotherapy. This clonotype was obtained from a man aged 50 or older with gastric cancer. CDR3 amino acids: CASTTRFQGDGNTIYF. The CDR3 region has the DNA TGTGCCAGTACGACCCGTTTCCAGGGGGATGGAAACACCATATATTTT.